This TCR beta chain was observed in a study of shared clonotypes between healthy human individuals. Study-wide context: Plates per donor: three CD4 naive, three CD4 memory, two CD8 naive, one CD8 memory.

Of note for this clone: Just one base apart from a much larger clone, this may be a read error. The same CDR3 is also encoded by other DNA sequences in this sample.

Naive-designated CD8 cells lacked CD45RO, were positively enriched for CCR7, and omitted terminally differentiated effector memory CD45RA+ cells. Every contributor of samples was a Caucasian grown-up residing in Nashville, Tennessee. Data came from immunoSEQ multiplex PCR; TCRdb stores just in-frame clones and leaves some out. Here the sample spans around 1.9 million clones, approximately 94% being singletons. Trimming stripped 3 bases from V and 6 bases from J, with 6 bases between. CDR3 size: 12 residues. Looked up from germline, CDR1 is PRHDT and CDR2 is FYEKMQ (reference sequence). The receptor's source is a man between 18 and 35 years old in good health. Some clones in this sample may be carry-over from other donors' samples. The sample consisted of naive CD8+ T cells from PBMCs. The J gene is TRBJ2-1, the V gene TRBV13, with D possibly being TRBD2 (6 bases). The CDR3 loop is CASSLGGNEQFF. DNA for the CDR3: TGTGCCAGCAGCTTGGGGGGCAATGAGCAGTTCTTC.